This T cell receptor (beta chain) was profiled in a study of T cell repertoires in cytomegalovirus infection. As for the study in general: Public TCR beta signatures marked donors with CMV infection and the matching HLA. The study, taken as a whole, reports: Summed frequency of public TCR beta families distinguished CMV carriers with the relevant HLA. Clonotype analysis showed dominance of the ex vivo response by HLA-C-restricted CMV-specific TCR beta clonotypes.

Note on this clonotype: Its antigen is undetermined. The conserved closing phenylalanine or tryptophan is absent in this CDR3, likely reflecting a read error.

A single record per CDR3 protein comes from TCRdb applying MiXCR to the reads. The data hold about 740,000 distinct CDR3 sequences, with less than 40% observed a single time. Germline CDR1 SNHLY, CDR2 FYNNEI. After removal of 3 bases from V and 6 bases from J, the junction contained 12 bases not matched to a gene. The CDR3 extends over 17 amino acids. V usage is TRBV2 and J usage is TRBJ2-3, with 10 nucleotides matching TRBD2. The receptor was derived from a human donor in good health (CMV status not recorded). Some clones in this sample may be carry-over from other donors' samples. Sequenced material: PBMCs. This chain's CDR3 is CASSDSHLAGGVDTQYL. The CDR3 nucleotides read TGTGCCAGCAGTGATTCCCACTTAGCGGGAGGCGTGGATACGCAGTATTTG.